This T cell receptor (beta chain) was profiled in a study of T cell responses to AZD1222 COVID-19 vaccine. The CDR3 consists of 14 residues. Trimming pared 6 bases from V and 4 bases from J, leaving 12 bases between. CDR1 is MNHEY and CDR2 is SMNVEV in the germline V gene (reference sequence). As for this clone: Its antigen is unidentified.

Profiling relied on immunoSEQ multiplex PCR, and the TCRdb table lists in-frame clones only, not all of them. The sample contains some 130,000 clones, about nine tenths of which appear only once. Study results and limitations: Unmutated variant regions are reportedly the target of nearly half of TCRs that are spike-specific.

The specimen was peripheral blood, collected on day 0 of AZD1222 vaccination. The TCR sequence derives from an adult in good health. The chain couples TRBV27 to TRBJ2-2; D is ambiguous. CDR3 residues: CASRPMPGTGELFF. The DNA for the CDR3 is TGTGCCAGCAGACCCATGCCGGGCACCGGGGAGCTGTTTTTT.